These 20 T cell receptor beta chains were all obtained from the same sample, sequenced in a study of radiotherapy plus CTLA-4 blockade in lung cancer. Clones were read by immunoSEQ multiplex PCR, and TCRdb kept only the in-frame ones, dropping some. In the table there are 81,000 or so clones, approximately 86% of which are singletons. The sequenced sample was peripheral blood, obtained from a patient treated with radiotherapy plus ipilimumab. The receptors shown here come from a human donor with non-small cell lung cancer who had stable disease on radiotherapy plus ipilimumab.

The CDR3 DNA reads as TGTGCCAGCAGCTTCAGTTCTGGCCAAGAGACCCAGTACTTC. It codes for CASSFSSGQETQYF. The J gene is TRBJ2-5, the V gene TRBV7-9; D is unclear. Trimming took 3 bases from V and 1 from J, leaving 9 bases between them. Germline-derived CDR1 and CDR2 are SEHNR and FQNEAQ (reference sequence). This CDR3 is 14 amino acids long.

Concerning this clone: An end of the junction differs from the germline gene, which may be a read error. This chain joins TRBV6-1 and TRBJ1-2, with D tentatively TRBD1 (5 bases). This CDR3 is 12 amino acids long. CDR1 MNHNS and CDR2 SASEGT come from the germline V gene. The CDR3 protein is CASKVGDYGHTF. CDR3 in DNA: TGTGCCAGCAAAGTTGGGGACTATGGCCACACCTTC.

The chain uses TRBV5-1 and TRBJ2-7; D may be TRBD2 (7 bases). Trimming stripped 2 bases from V and 2 bases from J, with 20 bases between. Germline-derived CDR1 and CDR2 are SGHRS and YFSETQ. The CDR3 runs to 17 residues. CDR3 in DNA: TGCGCCAGCAGCTTCGTGACAACAACGGGGGGCGCCTACGAGCAGTACTTC. Translated: CASSFVTTTGGAYEQYF.

The V gene is TRBV7-8, the J gene TRBJ1-6, with no clear D. The CDR3 sequence is 12 residues long. Trimming shortened V by 5 bases and J by 7 bases, and 6 bases separated the two germline ends. Germline V gene data show CDR1 as SGHVS and CDR2 as FQNEAQ. For the CDR3, the DNA is TGTGCCAGCAGCGAGAACAATTCACCCCTCCACTTT. This translates into CASSENNSPLHF.

V is TRBV6-5 and J is TRBJ2-2, with D unclear. The CDR3 totals 15 residues. Trimming shortened V by 4 bases and J by 6 bases, and 15 bases separated the two germline ends. Germline assignment: CDR1 MNHEY and CDR2 SVGAGI. The chain's CDR3 is CASSSAHKSSGELFF. CDR3 in DNA: TGTGCCAGCAGTTCCGCCCACAAGTCCTCCGGGGAGCTGTTTTTT.

The CDR3 spells CASSQGSLLSYEQYF. Written as DNA, the CDR3 is TGCGCCAGCAGCCAGGGAAGCCTTCTCTCCTACGAGCAGTACTTC. V gene TRBV4-1 combines with J gene TRBJ2-7, with D uncertain. Germline CDR1 and CDR2: MGHRA and YSYEKL. The CDR3 length is 15 residues. The germline V and J ends were trimmed by 3 bases and 0 bases, with 12 bases remaining between them.

This clone was seen only once. The chain links TRBV9 to TRBJ2-7; D may be TRBD1 or TRBD2 (6 bases each). Germline CDR1 SGDLS, CDR2 YYNGEE. The CDR3 sequence is 14 residues long. Trimming shortened V by 3 bases and J by 0 bases, and 10 bases separated the two germline ends. DNA of the CDR3: TGTGCCAGCAGCGCGGGGGCAGACTCCTACGAGCAGTACTTC. The encoded protein is CASSAGADSYEQYF.

The genes are TRBV10-2 and TRBJ2-1; a possible D gene is TRBD1 (6 bases). The CDR3 extends over 12 amino acids. V dropped 7 bases and J dropped 6 bases, with 10 bases sitting between them. The V gene's germline CDR1 is WSHSY and CDR2 SAAADI. The CDR3 region is CASIQGTNEQFF. CDR3 nucleotides: TGCGCCAGCATACAGGGTACCAATGAGCAGTTCTTC.

This sequence joins TRBV29-1 and TRBJ2-1; D is ambiguous. Between the trimmed V and J ends, which lost 3 bases and 5 bases, there was a span of 11 bases. The germline gives CDR1 SQVTM, CDR2 ANQGSEA. The CDR3 runs to 13 residues. The CDR3 nucleotides read TGCAGCGTTGACGGCAGGATGAACAATGAGCAGTTCTTC. Translating it yields CSVDGRMNNEQFF.

V is TRBV7-8 and J is TRBJ2-7; perhaps TRBD1 as D (5 bases). Germline values: CDR1 SGHVS, CDR2 FQNEAQ. Trimming shortened V by 3 bases and J by 2 bases, and 11 bases separated the two germline ends. CDR3 length: 14 residues. Here the CDR3 reads CASSFQSGPYEQYF. CDR3 nucleotides: TGTGCCAGCAGCTTCCAATCAGGGCCCTACGAGCAGTACTTC.

This chain connects TRBV6-5 to TRBJ2-7; the match to TRBD1 covers 9 bases. The CDR3 runs 14 residues. Germline CDR1 reads MNHEY; CDR2 reads SVGAGI. V lost 1 base and J lost 9; bases outside the gene matches: 7. The CDR3 DNA follows: TGTGCCAGCAGTTACTTACAGGGGGCGCGGGTGCAGTACTTC. This sequence encodes CASSYLQGARVQYF.

This rearrangement joins TRBV9 to TRBJ2-7, with 9 bases fitting TRBD1. Germline-derived CDR1 and CDR2 are SGDLS and YYNGEE. Trimming took 3 bases from V and 4 from J; bases not matched to a gene: 5. This CDR3 comprises 14 residues. The CDR3 DNA sequence: TGTGCCAGCAGCGCCGGGGACAGGGAATACGAGCAGTACTTC. It translates to CASSAGDREYEQYF.

The chain recombines TRBV7-9 with TRBJ2-2, with D unresolved. This CDR3 has 12 amino acids. Germline loops: CDR1 SEHNR, CDR2 FQNEAQ (reference sequence). V was shortened by 3 bases and J by 5 bases, with 4 bases between the two germline ends. CDR3 loop: CASSLLTGELFF. The CDR3 coding sequence is TGTGCCAGCAGCTTGCTAACCGGGGAGCTGTTTTTT.

CDR3 residues: CASSIGQQGQPQHF. CDR3 bases: TGTGCCAGTAGTATAGGCCAACAAGGACAGCCCCAGCATTTT. The V and J genes are TRBV19 and TRBJ1-5; unclear D gene. The CDR3 consists of 14 residues. The V and J ends lost 1 base and 7 bases respectively, with 11 bases between them. Per the germline V gene, CDR1 is LNHDA and CDR2 is SQIVND (reference sequence).

This clone showed up just once. This chain uses TRBV5-1 with TRBJ2-2; tentative D call: TRBD1 (7 bases). CDR3 length: 16 amino acids. Trimming removed 2 bases from V and 5 bases from J, with 16 bases in between. The germline V gene has CDR1 SGHRS and CDR2 YFSETQ. The CDR3 DNA is TGCGCCAGCAGCTTACACGGCAGGGGGGCGACCGGGGAGCTGTTTTTT. It yields the protein CASSLHGRGATGELFF. Drawing the rest from reference TRBV5-1 and TRBJ2-2, the complete variable domain is KAGVTQTPRYLIKTRGQQVTLSCSPISGHRSVSWYQQTPGQGLQFLFEYFSETQRNKGNFPGRFSGRQFSNSRSEMNVSTLELGDSALYLCASSLHGRGATGELFFGEGSRLTVL.

This clone was counted between two and nine times. The chain uses TRBV19 and TRBJ1-6; 10 nucleotides agree with TRBD1. V was pared by 6 bases and J by 5 bases, with 7 bases of the junction left unmatched. Germline CDR1 is LNHDA and CDR2 is SQIVND (reference sequence). This CDR3 has 16 amino acids. The CDR3 DNA sequence: TGTGCCAGTAGGCAGGGACAGGGGATGAATAATTCACCCCTCCACTTT. This gives the protein CASRQGQGMNNSPLHF.

The V gene is TRBV11-2, the J gene TRBJ2-1, with 8 nucleotides matching TRBD1. CDR1 is SGHAT, CDR2 FQNNGV, per germline. V lost 2 bases to trimming and J lost 7 bases; unmatched junction nucleotides: 10. The CDR3 has 16 amino acids. The CDR3 protein is CASSLNSGQEVNEQFF. The CDR3 nucleotides are TGTGCCAGCAGCTTAAATTCGGGACAGGAAGTTAATGAGCAGTTCTTC. The complete variable domain, with remaining parts taken from reference TRBV11-2 and TRBJ2-1, reads EAGVAQSPRYKIIEKRQSVAFWCNPISGHATLYWYQQILGQGPKLLIQFQNNGVVDDSQLPKDRFSAERLKGVDSTLKIQPAKLEDSAVYLCASSLNSGQEVNEQFFGPGTRLTVL.

The chain carries TRBV2 and TRBJ1-6; D unclear. Germline CDR1 reads SNHLY; CDR2 reads FYNNEI. The CDR3 totals 16 residues. V lost 2 bases and J 0 bases, leaving 8 bases between the germline ends. The CDR3 region is CASSEFRVSYNSPLHF. Written as DNA, the CDR3 is TGTGCCAGCAGTGAATTCCGGGTCTCCTATAATTCACCCCTCCACTTT.

The chain carries TRBV30 and TRBJ1-4; no definite D call. The CDR3 spans 15 residues. Per germline, CDR1 GTSNPN and CDR2 SVGIG (reference sequence). V was pared by 0 bases and J by 5 bases, with 13 bases between. DNA for the CDR3: TGTGCCTGGAGTGTAGTAGGGAGAATGAATGAAAAACTGTTTTTT. Translation gives CAWSVVGRMNEKLFF.

Here the CDR3 DNA reads TGTGCCAGCAACCTGGACAGTTATAGCAATCAGCCCCAGCATTTT. It translates to CASNLDSYSNQPQHF. The rearrangement links TRBV7-8 to TRBJ1-5, with a tentative D call TRBD1 (6 bases). Germline-derived CDR1 and CDR2 are SGHVS and FQNEAQ. V lost 7 bases and J lost 0, with 13 bases in between. The CDR3 is 15 residues long.